The next 24 T cell receptor beta chains were all read from a single sample in a study of blood T cell repertoires in COVID-19. This table comes from immunoSEQ multiplex PCR, and its TCRdb copy is limited to in-frame clones, with some not included. The sample has approximately 460,000 clones, approximately 92% seen once. The sequenced sample consisted of peripheral blood. These receptors were collected from a man aged 18 to 29 with COVID-19, enrolled during active disease.

The chain carries TRBV5-1 and TRBJ2-2; D possibly corresponds to TRBD1 (5 bases). From germline, CDR1 is SGHRS and CDR2 YFSETQ. The CDR3 length is 13 residues. V dropped 4 bases and J dropped 6 bases, with 10 bases sitting between them. The CDR3 sequence is CASSLTTAGELFF. DNA of the CDR3: TGCGCCAGCAGCCTAACGACAGCCGGGGAGCTGTTTTTT.

V and J are TRBV5-5 and TRBJ1-2; D is undetermined. There are 13 residues in the CDR3. V dropped 4 bases and J dropped 5 bases, with 12 bases sitting between them. CDR1 is SGHKS, CDR2 YYEKEE, per germline (reference sequence). The chain's CDR3 is CASSRWRVYGYTF. CDR3 coding DNA: TGTGCCAGCAGCCGGTGGAGGGTTTATGGCTACACCTTC.

This chain uses TRBV2 with TRBJ2-5; D may be TRBD1 (6 bases). The CDR3 loop spans 15 amino acids. Germline V gene lookup returns CDR1 SNHLY and CDR2 FYNNEI. The V end was cut by 5 bases, the J end by 2 bases, with 15 bases between. CDR3: CASSRLPGQQETQYF. In nucleotides, the CDR3 is TGTGCCAGCAGTAGACTCCCGGGACAACAAGAGACCCAGTACTTC.

V and J are TRBV7-8 and TRBJ1-1; no clear D. Germline-derived CDR1 and CDR2 are SGHVS and FQNEAQ. V lost 3 bases and J lost 4, with 9 bases in between. The CDR3 spans 13 residues. CDR3 sequence reads: CASSFRVGTEAFF. The CDR3 DNA is TGTGCCAGCAGCTTTCGGGTGGGCACTGAAGCTTTCTTT.

This chain uses TRBV6-5 with TRBJ2-1; 8 bases are shared with TRBD2. The CDR3 covers 15 residues. Germline V lookup: CDR1 MNHEY, CDR2 SVGAGI. V lost 6 bases, J lost 4 bases, and 8 bases stayed unmatched. The CDR3 bases are TGTGCCAGCAGCCCCGGGGGGGCATCGTACAATGAGCAGTTCTTC. Protein: CASSPGGASYNEQFF.

This clone appeared a single time. This sample also contains other DNA sequences that code for the same CDR3. This chain uses TRBV12-3 or TRBV12-4 with TRBJ1-1; TRBD1 might be the D (5 bases). Trimming cost V 3 bases and J 2 bases, with 7 bases left between them. This CDR3 is built from 13 residues. The CDR3: CASSLGGNTEAFF. The DNA for the CDR3 is TGTGCCAGCAGTTTGGGGGGAAACACTGAAGCTTTCTTT.

The J gene is TRBJ2-2, the V gene TRBV11-3; 8 nucleotides align to TRBD1. Germline V CDR1 and CDR2: SGHNT, YENEEA. This CDR3 is built from 14 residues. Losses at the gene ends were 5 bases for V and 8 bases for J; bases not matched to a gene: 7. CDR3 DNA sequence: TGTGCCAGCAGCCCTAGGACAGGGTGGGGGGAGCTGTTTTTT. Protein: CASSPRTGWGELFF.

This clone was detected only a few times. This same CDR3 is encoded by further DNA sequences in the sample. J is TRBJ2-5 and V is TRBV12-3 or TRBV12-4; D is undetermined. V lost 3 bases to trimming and J lost 5 bases, with 7 bases between them. This CDR3 is built from 12 residues. The DNA for the CDR3 is TGTGCCAGCAGTTTTGGAGTCGAGACCCAGTACTTC. It is translated as CASSFGVETQYF.

This chain connects TRBV4-2 to TRBJ1-1; D is undetermined. The V gene's germline CDR1 is LGHNA and CDR2 YNFKEQ. The CDR3 has 15 amino acids. V was cut by 4 bases and J by 2 bases, with 14 bases left in between. CDR3: CASSLNILPNTEAFF. The CDR3 DNA reads as TGTGCCAGCAGCCTCAACATCCTTCCTAACACTGAAGCTTTCTTT.

The rearrangement joins TRBV19 to TRBJ1-1; TRBD1 might be the D (6 bases). This CDR3 is built from 16 residues. CDR1 and CDR2 from the germline V gene are LNHDA and SQIVND (reference sequence). V lost 5 bases and J lost 0, with 16 bases in between. CDR3 sequence reads: CASSHTWTEMNTEAFF. The CDR3 DNA reads as TGTGCCAGTAGTCATACATGGACAGAGATGAACACTGAAGCTTTCTTT.

The rearrangement links TRBV19 to TRBJ2-7; D might be TRBD2 (6 bases). CDR3 length: 15 amino acids. Trimming cost V 3 bases and J 5 bases, with 17 bases left between them. Germline V CDR1 and CDR2: LNHDA, SQIVND (reference sequence). The CDR3 here is CASSIVGGEFDEQYF. The CDR3 DNA reads as TGTGCCAGTAGTATTGTTGGAGGGGAATTCGACGAGCAGTACTTC.

V usage is TRBV30 and J usage is TRBJ2-1; D remains ambiguous. This CDR3 is built from 13 residues. The V end was cut by 3 bases, the J end by 7 bases, with 13 bases between. Germline V gives CDR1 GTSNPN, CDR2 SVGIG (reference sequence). CDR3 DNA: TGTGCCTGGAGACCAACTACAAAGAATGAGCAGTTCTTC. This codes for CAWRPTTKNEQFF.

The J gene is TRBJ2-3, the V gene TRBV24-1, with no clear D. The germline V gene encodes CDR1 KGHDR and CDR2 SFDVKD. V gave up 5 bases and J gave up 6 bases, with 14 bases separating them. The CDR3 sequence is 14 residues long. The CDR3 loop reads CATSVGSGTDTQYF. The CDR3 nucleotides read TGTGCCACCAGTGTCGGTTCAGGAACCGATACGCAGTATTTT.

V gene TRBV3-1 (or the pseudogene TRBV3-2) combines with J gene TRBJ1-4; the match to TRBD1 covers 7 bases. In germline, CDR1 is LGHDT, CDR2 YNNKEL (reference sequence). The ends lost 5 bases at V and 6 bases at J; junction bases unmatched: 6. CDR3 size: 14 residues. CDR3 bases: TGTGCCAGCAGCGCTCAAGACAGGGATGAAAAACTGTTTTTT. This encodes CASSAQDRDEKLFF.

The rearrangement joins TRBV18 to TRBJ1-4; D remains unclear. V lost 3 bases and J 5 bases, leaving 10 bases between the germline ends. CDR1 and CDR2 from the germline V gene are KGHSH and LQKENI. The CDR3 covers 14 residues. CDR3 DNA sequence: TGTGCCAGCTCACCCAACACGGGGAATGAAAAACTGTTTTTT. The encoded protein is CASSPNTGNEKLFF.

The CDR3 protein is CSVRDRYTTNEKLFF. The CDR3 nucleotides are TGCAGCGTTCGGGACAGGTATACAACTAATGAAAAACTGTTTTTT. This sequence joins TRBV29-1 and TRBJ1-4; 8 nucleotides line up with TRBD1. Trimming removed 5 bases from V and 0 bases from J; junction bases left unmatched: 5. The CDR3 consists of 15 residues. CDR1 and CDR2 (germline): SQVTM, ANQGSEA.

The V call is TRBV5-6, the J call TRBJ1-4, with D perhaps matching TRBD1 (6 bases). Germline CDR1 and CDR2: SGHDT and YYEEEE. This CDR3 has 16 amino acids. V lost 4 bases and J 8 bases, leaving 21 bases between the germline ends. CDR3 in amino acids: CASSPSGTGGGEKLFF. Written as DNA, the CDR3 is TGTGCCAGCAGCCCCTCCGGTACGGGAGGGGGGGAAAAACTGTTTTTT.

The chain carries TRBV4-2 and TRBJ1-4, with a weak D call TRBD1 (5 bases). The CDR3 has 15 amino acids. Germline lookup yields CDR1 LGHNA and CDR2 YNFKEQ. Between the trimmed V and J ends, which lost 8 bases and 4 bases, there was a span of 17 bases. In nucleotides, the CDR3 is TGTGCCAGCCTCGGGGGGAATTCGGTTAATGAAAAACTGTTTTTT. Its translation: CASLGGNSVNEKLFF.

The rearrangement uses TRBV11-2 and TRBJ1-1; weak D call: TRBD1 (5 bases). With 1 base removed from V and 1 base from J, the gap between germline ends came to 10 bases. The CDR3 is 15 amino acids. The germline CDR1 and CDR2 sequences are SGHAT and FQNNGV. CDR3 protein: CASSLGLGQNTEAFF. CDR3 nucleotides: TGTGCCAGCAGCTTAGGACTGGGGCAGAACACTGAAGCTTTCTTT.

V and J are TRBV5-8 and TRBJ2-3, with 7 bases identical to TRBD2. V gave up 6 bases and J gave up 0 bases; unmatched junction bases: 4. Germline V gene sequence: CDR1 SGHTS, CDR2 YDEGEE. The CDR3 is 14 residues long. The CDR3 region is CASILSGSTDTQYF. CDR3 bases: TGTGCCAGCATCCTTAGCGGGAGCACAGATACGCAGTATTTT. Drawing the rest from reference TRBV5-8 and TRBJ2-3, the complete variable domain is EAGVTQSPTHLIKTRGQQATLRCSPISGHTSVYWYQQALGLGLQFLLWYDEGEERNRGNFPPRFSGRQFPNYSSELNVNALELEDSALYLCASILSGSTDTQYFGPGTRLTVL.

V and J are TRBV24-1 and TRBJ2-5, with D maybe TRBD2 (6 bases). The germline V gene encodes CDR1 KGHDR and CDR2 SFDVKD. This CDR3 is built from 15 residues. V was trimmed by 4 bases and J by 5 bases, leaving 16 bases between them. The chain's CDR3 is CATSEGGGAGETQYF. In DNA, the CDR3 is TGTGCCACCAGTGAGGGCGGAGGGGCCGGGGAGACCCAGTACTTC.

J is TRBJ2-1 and V is TRBV4-2, with D perhaps matching TRBD2 (5 bases). This CDR3 is built from 17 residues. The germline CDR1 and CDR2 sequences are LGHNA and YNFKEQ. The V gene lost 0 bases and the J gene lost 7 bases, with 19 bases spanning the gap. CDR3 sequence: CASSQDQRGTLGNEQFF. Here the CDR3 DNA reads TGTGCCAGCAGCCAAGATCAACGGGGAACCCTGGGGAATGAGCAGTTCTTC.

V gene TRBV3-1 (or the pseudogene TRBV3-2) combines with J gene TRBJ2-7; D is unresolved. The CDR3 sequence is 14 residues long. Germline values: CDR1 LGHDT, CDR2 YNNKEL (reference sequence). V lost 0 bases and J lost 3, with 9 bases in between. This CDR3 reads CASSQDALVYEQYF. CDR3 DNA sequence: TGTGCCAGCAGCCAAGACGCTCTAGTCTACGAGCAGTACTTC.

This sequence joins TRBV6-5 and TRBJ2-7; no clear D. V lost 4 bases and J lost 0, with 10 bases in between. Germline V CDR1 and CDR2: MNHEY, SVGAGI. CDR3 length: 14 residues. This CDR3 is CASSSPGLSYEQYF. CDR3 bases: TGTGCCAGCAGTTCCCCTGGCCTCTCCTACGAGCAGTACTTC.